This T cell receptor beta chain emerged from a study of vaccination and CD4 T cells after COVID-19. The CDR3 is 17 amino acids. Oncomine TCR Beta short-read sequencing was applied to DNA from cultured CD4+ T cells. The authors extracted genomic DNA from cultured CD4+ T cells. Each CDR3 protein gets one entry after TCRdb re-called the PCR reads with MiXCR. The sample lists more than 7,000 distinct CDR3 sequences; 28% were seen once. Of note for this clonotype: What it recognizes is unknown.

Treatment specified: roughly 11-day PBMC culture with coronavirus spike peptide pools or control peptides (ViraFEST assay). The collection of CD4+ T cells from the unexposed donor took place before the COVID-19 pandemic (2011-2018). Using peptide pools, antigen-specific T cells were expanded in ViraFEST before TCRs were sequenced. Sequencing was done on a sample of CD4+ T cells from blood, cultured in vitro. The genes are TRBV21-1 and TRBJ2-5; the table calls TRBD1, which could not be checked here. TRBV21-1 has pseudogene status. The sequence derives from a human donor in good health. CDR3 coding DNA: TGTGCCAGCAGCAAAACAGGGGCCGCTAAAAACCAAGAGACCCAGTACTTC. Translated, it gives CASSKTGAAKNQETQYF.